These 16 T cell receptor beta chains were sequenced from one sample in a study of identical twins (dated by TCRdb to 2016 to 2018). Receptor amplification or capture employed 5' RACE. The sequencing machine was an Illumina HiSeq 2000. TCRdb reprocessing: public reads trimmed at Q25 with fastp, clones called with MiXCR, in-frame beta chains kept. Entries that share a CDR3 protein sequence are merged under the most common genes and DNA. The table for this sample lists 550,000 to 700,000 distinct CDR3 sequences; around 21% of them were counted only once. 4% to 5.5% of the sample is in the top ten clones. These data were likewise used in another study, on T cells expressing NK-cell markers.

The sequenced material came from PBMCs. The receptor source for this set is a woman between 18 and 29 years old in good health.

The chain carries TRBV6-6 and TRBJ2-7, with a possible D match to TRBD2 (5 bases). The CDR3 loop spans 12 amino acids. CDR1 is MNHNY, CDR2 SVGAGI, per germline (reference sequence). The V and J ends lost 2 bases and 7 bases respectively, with 9 bases between them. Here the CDR3 reads CASSYDSGEQYF. The CDR3 DNA reads TGTGCCAGCAGTTACGATTCGGGGGAGCAGTACTTC.

Only a few counts were recorded for this clonotype. J is TRBJ2-3 and V is TRBV20-1; D is perhaps TRBD1 or TRBD2 (5 bases each). Germline CDR1 reads DFQATT; CDR2 reads SNEGSKA (reference sequence). The CDR3 length is 14 residues. The ends were cut back, 2 bases at V and 14 bases at J, with 23 bases in the middle. The CDR3 nucleotides are TGCAGTGCTAGATCGCCTTTTCCGGGACCCCCGGGGTATTTT. Its translation: CSARSPFPGPPGYF.

This clonotype was detected only a few times. The CDR3 here is CASSLRQEGAYEQYF. In DNA, the CDR3 is TGTGCCAGCAGCTTACGACAGGAAGGAGCCTACGAGCAGTACTTC. V usage is TRBV7-6 and J usage is TRBJ2-7; possibly TRBD1 for D (6 bases). The V gene lost 2 bases and the J gene lost 2 bases, with 13 bases spanning the gap. CDR3 size: 15 residues. Germline CDR1 is SGHVS and CDR2 is FNYEAQ.

This clonotype appeared a few times. The genes are TRBV20-1 and TRBJ2-7, with D possibly matching TRBD1 (6 bases). V lost 4 bases, J lost 7 bases, and 20 bases lay in between. Germline V gene lookup returns CDR1 DFQATT and CDR2 SNEGSKA (reference sequence). CDR3 length: 14 amino acids. The CDR3 protein is CSAKQTGNLWEQYF. As DNA, the CDR3 is TGCAGTGCTAAACAAACAGGGAATCTCTGGGAGCAGTACTTC.

In its sample, this clonotype was seen a few times. The rearrangement joins TRBV20-1 to TRBJ2-2; tentatively, D is TRBD2 (6 bases). The V end was cut by 2 bases, the J end by 5 bases, with 12 bases between. Looked up from germline, CDR1 is DFQATT and CDR2 is SNEGSKA (reference sequence). This CDR3 comprises 14 residues. This CDR3 is CSARSGLMTGELFF. As DNA, the CDR3 is TGCAGTGCTAGATCGGGACTTATGACCGGGGAGCTGTTTTTT.

The chain is built from TRBV20-1 and TRBJ1-1; 9 nucleotides line up with TRBD1. The CDR3 is made up of 15 amino acids. V shed 5 bases, J shed 5 bases, and the junction held 12 bases outside the gene matches. Germline V gene sequence: CDR1 DFQATT, CDR2 SNEGSKA (reference sequence). The DNA for the CDR3 is TGCAGTGCTCCCGAAGGGACAGGGCGGAATACTGAAGCTTTCTTT. Residues: CSAPEGTGRNTEAFF.

This clonotype has just one count. This chain joins TRBV21-1 and TRBJ1-1. TRBV21-1 is described as a pseudogene. The CDR3 is made up of 11 amino acids. The CDR3 region has the DNA TGTGCCAGCAGCAAAGTTCTGAAAGCTTTCTTT. Residues: CASSKVLKAFF.

The V and J genes are TRBV10-1 and TRBJ2-2; no clear D. Germline CDR1 WNHNN, CDR2 SYGVQD (reference sequence). CDR3 length: 13 amino acids. V lost 6 bases and J 4 bases, leaving 9 bases between the germline ends. CDR3 bases: TGCGCCAGCAGCCCTCAGGCCACCGGGGAGCTGTTTTTT. It yields the protein CASSPQATGELFF.

The gene calls are TRBV12-3 or TRBV12-4 and TRBJ2-4, with D unresolved. This CDR3 region has 11 residues. Trimming pared 4 bases from V and 9 bases from J, leaving 7 bases between. The CDR3 bases are TGTGCCAGCAGTTCCGCCGGCATTCAGTACTTC. Its translation: CASSSAGIQYF.

CDR3 nucleotides: TGCAGTGCTAGTCCACTAGCGGGAAGAGATACGCAGTATTTT. Amino acid sequence: CSASPLAGRDTQYF. The V call is TRBV20-1, the J call TRBJ2-3, with 10 bases identical to TRBD2. This CDR3 comprises 14 residues. J was trimmed by 5 bases and V by 3 bases; bases with no gene match: 5. CDR1 and CDR2 from the germline V gene are DFQATT and SNEGSKA (reference sequence).

The chain combines TRBV6-1 with TRBJ2-2; 8 bases are a match to TRBD1. This CDR3 is 17 amino acids long. Germline CDR1 MNHNS, CDR2 SASEGT. V shed 5 bases and J 4 bases; nucleotides not matched to a gene: 12. In DNA form, the CDR3 reads TGTGCCAGCAGTCGCCGTCGGACAGGGCGGAGCACCGGGGAGCTGTTTTTT. This encodes CASSRRRTGRSTGELFF.

This clonotype was counted between two and nine times. The genes are TRBV5-1 and TRBJ2-2; D is uncertain. Germline lookup yields CDR1 SGHRS and CDR2 YFSETQ. V was clipped by 0 bases and J by 4 bases, with 16 bases between them. The CDR3 sequence is 17 residues long. The CDR3 is CASSLGVVGLSTGELFF. The CDR3 coding sequence is TGCGCCAGCAGCTTGGGGGTGGTAGGCCTGAGCACCGGGGAGCTGTTTTTT. The variable domain in full, completed from reference TRBV5-1 and TRBJ2-2, reads KAGVTQTPRYLIKTRGQQVTLSCSPISGHRSVSWYQQTPGQGLQFLFEYFSETQRNKGNFPGRFSGRQFSNSRSEMNVSTLELGDSALYLCASSLGVVGLSTGELFFGEGSRLTVL.

This clonotype was seen a few times. The J gene is TRBJ2-1, the V gene TRBV5-1, with 11 bases identical to TRBD2. Germline CDR1 is SGHRS and CDR2 is YFSETQ. V lost 1 base and J lost 0; bases outside the gene matches: 12. There are 20 residues in the CDR3. In DNA form, the CDR3 reads TGCGCCAGCAGCTTGTGGGGGCTAGCGGGGGGACAAAGCTCCTACAATGAGCAGTTCTTC. As protein: CASSLWGLAGGQSSYNEQFF.

The rearrangement uses TRBV24-1 and TRBJ2-7; D is perhaps TRBD2 (6 bases). CDR1 KGHDR and CDR2 SFDVKD come from the germline V gene. This CDR3 contains 16 residues. V was shortened by 5 bases and J by 1 base, with 17 bases between the two germline ends. CDR3 bases: TGTGCCACCAGTGCCCCCATAGCGGCAAGATCCTACGAGCAGTACTTC. Translation gives CATSAPIAARSYEQYF.

The chain has TRBV20-1 and TRBJ2-4; D might be TRBD1 (6 bases). CDR1 and CDR2 from the germline V gene are DFQATT and SNEGSKA (reference sequence). With 4 bases removed from V and 5 bases from J, the gap between germline ends came to 9 bases. The CDR3 runs to 12 residues. The CDR3 sequence is CSATRTENIQYF. The CDR3 DNA is TGCAGTGCTACCCGGACAGAAAACATTCAGTACTTC.

The chain couples TRBV6-1 to TRBJ1-5, with a possible D match to TRBD1 (5 bases). V dropped 5 bases and J dropped 2 bases, with 10 bases sitting between them. This CDR3 comprises 14 residues. Germline values: CDR1 MNHNS, CDR2 SASEGT. The CDR3 nucleotides read TGTGCCAGCAGTCCCCCGGGGGGCAATCAGCCCCAGCATTTT. Translated: CASSPPGGNQPQHF.